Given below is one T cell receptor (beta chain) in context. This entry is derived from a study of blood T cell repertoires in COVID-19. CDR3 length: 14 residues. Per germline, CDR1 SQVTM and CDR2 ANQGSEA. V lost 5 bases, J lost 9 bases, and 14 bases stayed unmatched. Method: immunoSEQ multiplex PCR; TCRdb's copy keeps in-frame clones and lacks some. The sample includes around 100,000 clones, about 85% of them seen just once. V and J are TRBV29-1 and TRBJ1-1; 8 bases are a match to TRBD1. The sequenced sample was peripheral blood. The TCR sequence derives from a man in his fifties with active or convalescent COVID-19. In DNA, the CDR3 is TGCAGCGTTCTCCCGCCTCAGGGGGCGCTTAAAGCTTTCTTT. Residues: CSVLPPQGALKAFF.